Listed here is a single T cell receptor beta chain. Its cognate antigen is unknown. The data were obtained in a study of T cell responses to AZD1222 COVID-19 vaccine. Whole-study results and caveats: Spike-spanning, vaccine-associated CD4 TCRs were dominant at 160-218 and 743-854. Seropositive status at baseline applied to only a handful of AZD1222 recipients. Close to half of all spike-specific TCRs reportedly target regions of the variants that are unmutated. Donors skewed white British and female; clonal diversity was possibly underestimated.

CDR1 and CDR2 from the germline V gene are SGHNT and YYREEE (reference sequence). The CDR3 is 14 residues long. With 0 bases removed from V and 0 bases from J, the gap between germline ends came to 4 bases. Repertoires were generated with immunoSEQ multiplex PCR, while TCRdb's copy carries only in-frame clones and drops some. The sample carries some 110,000 clones, just over 85% recorded once. This chain links TRBV5-4 with TRBJ2-1; D unclear. Sequencing used peripheral blood, obtained on day 0 of AZD1222 vaccination. This TCR came from an adult in good health. In nucleotides, the CDR3 is TGTGCCAGCAGCTTGGACTCCTCCTACAATGAGCAGTTCTTC. Its protein product is CASSLDSSYNEQFF.